These T cell receptor beta chains were read from a single sample in a study of spatial heterogeneity in lung cancer. TCRdb passed the 5' RACE reads through MiXCR, listing each CDR3 protein once. The table lists about 92,000 distinct CDR3 sequences, roughly 12% of them singletons. This material consisted of PBMCs, taken at surgery. All receptors come from a male donor with early-stage non-small cell lung cancer. The CDR3 runs from the conserved cysteine through the conserved F or W. A D gene is named only where the DNA matches it firmly. Size tells how often a clone was seen (once, few, many) or the class of an expanded clone, and some rows leave it out.

size: -
J: TRBJ1-5
V: TRBV5-5
D: TRBD1
CDR3: CASSMGQRNQPQHF
DNA: TGTGCCAGCAGCATGGGACAGAGAAATCAGCCCCAGCATTTT

size: -
J: TRBJ2-5
V: TRBV20-1
D: TRBD2
CDR3: CSASSRLALQETQYF
DNA: TGCAGTGCTAGTTCAAGACTAGCGCTCCAAGAGACCCAGTACTTC

size: once
J: TRBJ2-5
V: TRBV5-1
D: TRBD1
CDR3: CASSLGQGISPSQYF
DNA: TGCGCCAGCAGCTTGGGACAGGGAATTTCCCCGTCCCAGTACTTC

size: few
J: TRBJ1-1
V: TRBV29-1
D: -
CDR3: CSVEKGVGSEAFF
DNA: TGCAGCGTTGAAAAAGGTGTGGGGTCTGAAGCTTTCTTT

size: few
J: TRBJ2-5
V: TRBV20-1
D: -
CDR3: CSASAVQETQYF
DNA: TGCAGTGCTTCTGCGGTTCAAGAGACCCAGTACTTC

size: many
J: TRBJ2-5
V: TRBV6-5
D: TRBD2
CDR3: CASSRTSGDLTQYF
DNA: TGTGCCAGCAGTCGGACTAGCGGGGACCTAACCCAGTACTTC

size: -
J: TRBJ2-7
V: TRBV20-1
D: TRBD1
CDR3: CSASGGQGGYEQYF
DNA: TGCAGTGCTAGTGGAGGACAGGGTGGGTACGAGCAGTACTTC

size: -
J: TRBJ2-7
V: TRBV27
D: TRBD2
CDR3: CASSPIVGSGRAHEQYF
DNA: TGTGCCAGCAGTCCGATCGTTGGTAGCGGGAGGGCCCACGAGCAGTACTTC

size: few
J: TRBJ2-7
V: TRBV9
D: TRBD2
CDR3: CASSVRDYAPEQYF
DNA: TGTGCCAGCAGCGTCCGGGACTATGCCCCAGAGCAGTACTTC

size: -
J: TRBJ2-5
V: TRBV7-8
D: TRBD1
CDR3: CASSLELGGWETQYF
DNA: TGTGCCAGCAGCTTAGAGTTAGGGGGCTGGGAGACCCAGTACTTC

size: -
J: TRBJ1-2
V: TRBV24-1
D: -
CDR3: CATSDSQGRGYTF
DNA: TGTGCCACCAGTGATTCACAGGGTCGTGGCTACACCTTC

size: -
J: TRBJ2-7
V: TRBV20-1
D: TRBD1
CDR3: CSARKGQGASYEQYF
DNA: TGCAGTGCTAGGAAAGGACAGGGGGCATCCTACGAGCAGTACTTC

size: few
J: TRBJ2-7
V: TRBV7-6
D: -
CDR3: CASSLYGPTTGEQYF
DNA: TGTGCCAGCAGCTTATATGGCCCCACGACGGGGGAGCAGTACTTC

size: few
J: TRBJ1-2
V: TRBV20-1
D: -
CDR3: CSAFRDTTNYGYTF
DNA: TGCAGTGCTTTCCGGGACACCACTAACTATGGCTACACCTTC

size: -
J: TRBJ2-5
V: TRBV20-1
D: -
CDR3: CSARDSRERETQYF
DNA: TGCAGTGCTAGAGATTCTCGCGAGCGGGAGACCCAGTACTTC

size: few
J: TRBJ1-3
V: TRBV21-1
D: -
CDR3: CASSKEGSPHSGNTIYF
DNA: TGTGCCAGCAGCAAAGAGGGCAGTCCGCACTCTGGAAACACCATATATTTT

size: many
J: TRBJ2-3
V: TRBV7-3
D: -
CDR3: CASSLMGGTDTQYF
DNA: TGTGCCAGCAGCTTAATGGGAGGCACAGATACGCAGTATTTT

size: many
J: TRBJ2-7
V: TRBV20-1
D: -
CDR3: CSARDPGVWYEQYF
DNA: TGCAGTGCTAGAGATCCGGGGGTCTGGTACGAGCAGTACTTC

size: few
J: TRBJ2-1
V: TRBV7-2
D: -
CDR3: CASSLALGVGYNEQFF
DNA: TGTGCCAGCAGCTTAGCCCTAGGGGTTGGGTACAATGAGCAGTTCTTC

size: few
J: TRBJ2-3
V: TRBV5-1
D: -
CDR3: CASRGAFYTQYF
DNA: TGCGCCAGCAGAGGGGCCTTTTATACGCAGTATTTT

size: once
J: TRBJ1-6
V: TRBV12-5
D: -
CDR3: CASGSTTSKHSPLHF
DNA: TGTGCTAGTGGTTCCACGACATCTAAGCATTCACCCCTCCACTTT

size: -
J: TRBJ1-5
V: TRBV20-1
D: -
CDR3: CSAGGGGGNQPQHF
DNA: TGCAGTGCCGGAGGGGGGGGCGGCAATCAGCCCCAGCATTTT

size: few
J: TRBJ1-1
V: TRBV7-9
D: -
CDR3: CASSPGPPEAFF
DNA: TGTGCCAGCAGCCCGGGACCGCCTGAAGCTTTCTTT

size: many
J: TRBJ2-7
V: TRBV11-1
D: -
CDR3: CASSLGLLAGSSYEQYF
DNA: TGTGCCAGCAGCTTAGGTCTCCTTGCGGGGAGCTCCTACGAGCAGTACTTC

size: few
J: TRBJ2-6
V: TRBV6-2/TRBV6-3
D: -
CDR3: CASSRPRSSGANVLTF
DNA: TGTGCCAGCAGTCGGCCGAGGAGCTCTGGGGCCAACGTCCTGACTTTC

size: -
J: TRBJ2-3
V: TRBV11-2
D: -
CDR3: CASSIRELTQYF
DNA: TGTGCCAGCAGCATACGGGAGTTGACGCAGTATTTT

size: -
J: TRBJ2-3
V: TRBV5-1
D: -
CDR3: CASSFDTPSTDTQYF
DNA: TGCGCCAGCAGCTTCGACACTCCTAGCACAGATACGCAGTATTTT